This TCR beta chain appears in the sequencing data of a study of T cells in Graves' hyperthyroidism and ophthalmopathy. The sample holds many counts of this clonotype. The diagnostic basis comprised clinical symptoms, serum thyroxine and TRAb, thyroid ultrasound and orbital computed tomography. The study collected blood at first hyperthyroidism diagnosis, before any ophthalmopathy symptoms arose. RNA transcripts served as the template for amplifying TCR beta CDR3 regions. The HTBI primer set served for first-round RT-PCR of the TCR CDR3. TCRdb called the multiplex PCR reads again in MiXCR, with one record for every CDR3 protein. The sample carries some 600,000 distinct CDR3 sequences, roughly 13% recorded once. The CDR3 is 17 residues long. The V gene end was trimmed by 5 bases and the J gene end by 2 bases; junction bases not matched to a gene: 11. The germline CDR1 and CDR2 sequences are DFQATT and SNEGSKA (reference sequence).

The sample was blood. V gene TRBV20-1 combines with J gene TRBJ2-1; 11 bases fit TRBD2. This clonotype was sampled from a woman in her thirties with Graves' hyperthyroidism that later progressed to Graves' ophthalmopathy. CDR3 DNA sequence: TGCAGTGCTTTACCGGGACTAGCGGTCTCCCCCTACAATGAGCAGTTCTTC. This translates into CSALPGLAVSPYNEQFF.